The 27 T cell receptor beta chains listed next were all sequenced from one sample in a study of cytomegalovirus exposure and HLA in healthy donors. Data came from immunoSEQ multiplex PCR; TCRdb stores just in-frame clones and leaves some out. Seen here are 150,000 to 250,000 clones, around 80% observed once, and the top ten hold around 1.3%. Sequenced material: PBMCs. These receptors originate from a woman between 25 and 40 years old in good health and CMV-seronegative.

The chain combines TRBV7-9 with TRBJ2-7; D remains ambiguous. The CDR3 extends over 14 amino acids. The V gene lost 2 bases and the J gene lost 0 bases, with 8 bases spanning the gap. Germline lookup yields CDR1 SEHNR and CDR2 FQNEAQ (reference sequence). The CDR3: CASSLSAASYEQYF. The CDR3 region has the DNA TGTGCCAGCAGCTTATCGGCGGCCTCCTACGAGCAGTACTTC.

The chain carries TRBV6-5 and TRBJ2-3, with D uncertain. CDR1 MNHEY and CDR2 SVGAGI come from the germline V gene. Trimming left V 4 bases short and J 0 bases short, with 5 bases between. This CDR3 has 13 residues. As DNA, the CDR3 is TGTGCCAGCAGTTTCCATAGCACAGATACGCAGTATTTT. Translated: CASSFHSTDTQYF.

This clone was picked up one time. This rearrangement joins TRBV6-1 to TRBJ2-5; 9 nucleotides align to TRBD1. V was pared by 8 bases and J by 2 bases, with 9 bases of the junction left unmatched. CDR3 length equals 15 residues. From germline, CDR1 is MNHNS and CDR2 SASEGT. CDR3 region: CASLYYRGRQETQYF. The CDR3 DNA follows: TGTGCCAGCTTATATTACAGGGGGCGGCAAGAGACCCAGTACTTC.

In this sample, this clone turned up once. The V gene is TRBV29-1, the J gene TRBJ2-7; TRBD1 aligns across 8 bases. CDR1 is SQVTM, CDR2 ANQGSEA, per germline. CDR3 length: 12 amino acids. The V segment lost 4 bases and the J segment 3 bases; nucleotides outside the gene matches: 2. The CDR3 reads CSVGTGFYEQYF. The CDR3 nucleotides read TGCAGCGTTGGGACAGGGTTCTACGAGCAGTACTTC.

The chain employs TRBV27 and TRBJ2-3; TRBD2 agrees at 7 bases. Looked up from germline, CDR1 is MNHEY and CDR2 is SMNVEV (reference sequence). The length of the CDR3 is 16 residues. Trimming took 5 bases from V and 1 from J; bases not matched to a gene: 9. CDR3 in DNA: TGTGCCAGCAGTCCCAGGTGGGACTACGGCACAGATACGCAGTATTTT. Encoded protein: CASSPRWDYGTDTQYF.

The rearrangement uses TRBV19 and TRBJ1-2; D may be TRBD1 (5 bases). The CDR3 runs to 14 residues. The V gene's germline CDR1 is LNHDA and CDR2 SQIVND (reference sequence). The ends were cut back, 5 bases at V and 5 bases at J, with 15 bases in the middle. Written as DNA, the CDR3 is TGTGCCAGTAGTCCAGGACATGCAGCTTATGGCTACACCTTC. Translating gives CASSPGHAAYGYTF.

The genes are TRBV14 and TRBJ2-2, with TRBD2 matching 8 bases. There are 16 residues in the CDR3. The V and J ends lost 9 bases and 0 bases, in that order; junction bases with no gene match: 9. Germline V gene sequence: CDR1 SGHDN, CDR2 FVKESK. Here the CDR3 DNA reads TGTGCCAGAACCCCAGCGGGGGCCACGAACACCGGGGAGCTGTTTTTT. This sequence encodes CARTPAGATNTGELFF.

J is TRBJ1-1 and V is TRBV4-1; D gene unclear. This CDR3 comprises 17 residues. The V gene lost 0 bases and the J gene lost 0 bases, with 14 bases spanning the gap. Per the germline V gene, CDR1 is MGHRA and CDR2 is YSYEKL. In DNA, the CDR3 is TGCGCCAGCAGCCAAGATCTCGGGGTCAACGTGAACACTGAAGCTTTCTTT. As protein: CASSQDLGVNVNTEAFF.

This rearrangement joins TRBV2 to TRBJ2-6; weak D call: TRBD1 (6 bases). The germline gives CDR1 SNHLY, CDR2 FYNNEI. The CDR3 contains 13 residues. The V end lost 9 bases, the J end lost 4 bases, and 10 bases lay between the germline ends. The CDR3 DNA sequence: TGTGCCAGAGGGACACTGGGGGCCAACGTCCTGACTTTC. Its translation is CARGTLGANVLTF.

As DNA, the CDR3 is TGTGCCAGCAGCCCGACGGGACTAGCGGGGGTACTCCAAGAGACCCAGTACTTC. Protein sequence: CASSPTGLAGVLQETQYF. The chain couples TRBV7-3 to TRBJ2-5; 14 positions agree with TRBD2. The CDR3 is made up of 18 amino acids. After removal of 5 bases from V and 1 base from J, the junction contained 9 bases not matched to a gene. Germline loops: CDR1 SGHTA, CDR2 FQGTGA.

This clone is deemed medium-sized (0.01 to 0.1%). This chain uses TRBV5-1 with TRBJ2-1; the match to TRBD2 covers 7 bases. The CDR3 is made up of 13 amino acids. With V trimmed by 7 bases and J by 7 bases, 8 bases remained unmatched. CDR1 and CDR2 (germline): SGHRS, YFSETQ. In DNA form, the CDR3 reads TGCGCCAGCGGAGCGGGACCGGGGAATGAGCAGTTCTTC. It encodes CASGAGPGNEQFF.

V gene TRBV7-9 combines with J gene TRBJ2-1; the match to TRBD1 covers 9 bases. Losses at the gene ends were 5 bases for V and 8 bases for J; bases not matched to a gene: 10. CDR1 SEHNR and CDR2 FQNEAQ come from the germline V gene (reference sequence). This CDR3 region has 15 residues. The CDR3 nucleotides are TGTGCCAGCAGCCACCCTGGACAGGGGCTGTATGAGCAGTTCTTC. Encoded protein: CASSHPGQGLYEQFF.

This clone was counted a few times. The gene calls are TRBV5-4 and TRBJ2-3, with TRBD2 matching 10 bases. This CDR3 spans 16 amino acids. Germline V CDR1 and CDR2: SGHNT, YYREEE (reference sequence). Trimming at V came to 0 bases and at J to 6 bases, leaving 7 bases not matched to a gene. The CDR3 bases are TGTGCCAGCAGCTTGGGTGGTAGCGGGGGGATGGATACGCAGTATTTT. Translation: CASSLGGSGGMDTQYF. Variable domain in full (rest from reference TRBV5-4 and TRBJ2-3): ETGVTQSPTHLIKTRGQQVTLRCSSQSGHNTVSWYQQALGQGPQFIFQYYREEENGRGNFPPRFSGLQFPNYSSELNVNALELDDSALYLCASSLGGSGGMDTQYFGPGTRLTVL.

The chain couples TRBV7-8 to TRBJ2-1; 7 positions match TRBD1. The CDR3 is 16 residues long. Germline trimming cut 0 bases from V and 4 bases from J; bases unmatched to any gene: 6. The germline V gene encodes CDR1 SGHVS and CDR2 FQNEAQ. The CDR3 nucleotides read TGTGCCAGCAGCTTAGCTCACAGGGGTCCGTACAATGAGCAGTTCTTC. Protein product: CASSLAHRGPYNEQFF.

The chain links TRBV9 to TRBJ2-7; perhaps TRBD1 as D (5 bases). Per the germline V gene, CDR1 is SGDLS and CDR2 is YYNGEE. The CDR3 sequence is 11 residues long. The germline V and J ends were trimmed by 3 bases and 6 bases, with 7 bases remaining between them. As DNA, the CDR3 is TGTGCCAGCAGCGGGGGCGGCGAGCAGTACTTC. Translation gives CASSGGGEQYF.

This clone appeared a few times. The CDR3 nucleotides are TGTGCCAGCTCACGGGGACAGGGGGATGGCTACACCTTC. Its protein is CASSRGQGDGYTF. The chain carries TRBV18 and TRBJ1-2; 11 bases are shared with TRBD1. Trimming cost V 4 bases and J 6 bases; bases outside gene matches: 1. Germline lookup yields CDR1 KGHSH and CDR2 LQKENI. The CDR3 runs 13 residues.

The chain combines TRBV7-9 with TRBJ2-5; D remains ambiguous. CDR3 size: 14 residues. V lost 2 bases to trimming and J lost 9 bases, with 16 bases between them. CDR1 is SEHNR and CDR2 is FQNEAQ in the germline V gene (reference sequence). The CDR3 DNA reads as TGTGCCAGCAGCTTATCCCAGTCGCAGTCGCCCCAGTACTTC. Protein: CASSLSQSQSPQYF.

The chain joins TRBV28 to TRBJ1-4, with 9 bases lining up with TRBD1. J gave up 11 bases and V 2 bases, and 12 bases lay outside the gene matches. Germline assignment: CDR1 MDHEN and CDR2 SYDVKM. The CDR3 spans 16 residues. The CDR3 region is CASSLPRGQGWEKLFF. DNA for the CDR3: TGTGCCAGCAGTTTACCCCGGGGACAGGGATGGGAGAAACTGTTTTTT.

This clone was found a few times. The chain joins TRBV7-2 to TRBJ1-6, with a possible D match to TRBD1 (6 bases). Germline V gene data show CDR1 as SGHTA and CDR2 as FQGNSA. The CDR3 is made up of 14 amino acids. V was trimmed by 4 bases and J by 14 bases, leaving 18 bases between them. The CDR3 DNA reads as TGTGCCAGCAGCTCGGACAGTACTATTCAATCCCTCCACTTT. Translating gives CASSSDSTIQSLHF.

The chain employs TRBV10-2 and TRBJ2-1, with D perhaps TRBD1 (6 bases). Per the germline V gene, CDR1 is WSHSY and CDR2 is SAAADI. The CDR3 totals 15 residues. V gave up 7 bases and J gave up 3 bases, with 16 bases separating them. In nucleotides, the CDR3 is TGCGCCAGCACCCCGGGGACAAAAAACTACAATGAGCAGTTCTTC. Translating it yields CASTPGTKNYNEQFF.

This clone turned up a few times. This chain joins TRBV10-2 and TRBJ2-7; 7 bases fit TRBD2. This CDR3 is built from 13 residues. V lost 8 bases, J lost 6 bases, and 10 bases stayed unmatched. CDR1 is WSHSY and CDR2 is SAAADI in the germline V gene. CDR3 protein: CASRNGGLSEQYF. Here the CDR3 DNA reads TGCGCCAGCCGGAACGGGGGACTAAGCGAGCAGTACTTC.

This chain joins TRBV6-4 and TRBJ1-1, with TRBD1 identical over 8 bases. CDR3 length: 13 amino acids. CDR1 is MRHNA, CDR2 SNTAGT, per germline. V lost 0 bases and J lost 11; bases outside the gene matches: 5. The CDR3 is CASSDSTGAEAFF. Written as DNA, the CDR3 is TGTGCCAGCAGTGACTCGACAGGGGCAGAGGCTTTCTTT.

CDR3 in amino acids: CASLYAGEQYF. The CDR3 nucleotides read TGTGCCAGCCTTTACGCGGGCGAGCAGTACTTC. V usage is TRBV7-9 and J usage is TRBJ2-7; D is perhaps TRBD2 (5 bases). This CDR3 is 11 amino acids long. Trimming cost V 8 bases and J 6 bases, with 11 bases left between them. Germline-derived CDR1 and CDR2 are SEHNR and FQNEAQ (reference sequence).

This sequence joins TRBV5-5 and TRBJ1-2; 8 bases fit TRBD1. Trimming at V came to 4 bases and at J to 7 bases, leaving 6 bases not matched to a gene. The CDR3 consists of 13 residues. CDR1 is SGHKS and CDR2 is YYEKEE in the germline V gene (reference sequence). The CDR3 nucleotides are TGTGCCAGCAGCGTGACAGGGGACGGTGGCTACACCTTC. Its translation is CASSVTGDGGYTF.

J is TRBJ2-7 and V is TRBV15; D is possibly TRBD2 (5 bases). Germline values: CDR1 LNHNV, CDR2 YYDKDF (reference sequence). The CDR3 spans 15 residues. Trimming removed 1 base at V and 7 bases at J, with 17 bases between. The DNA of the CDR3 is TGTGCCACCAGCAGAGGTGAGGGTGTGACAAGGGAGCAGTACTTC. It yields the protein CATSRGEGVTREQYF.

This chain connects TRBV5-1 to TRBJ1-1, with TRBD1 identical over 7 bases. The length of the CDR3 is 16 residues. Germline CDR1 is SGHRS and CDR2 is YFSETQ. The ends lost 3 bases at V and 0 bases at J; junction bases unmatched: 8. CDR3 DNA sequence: TGCGCCAGCAGCTGGGGGGACAGCCGCATGAACACTGAAGCTTTCTTT. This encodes CASSWGDSRMNTEAFF.

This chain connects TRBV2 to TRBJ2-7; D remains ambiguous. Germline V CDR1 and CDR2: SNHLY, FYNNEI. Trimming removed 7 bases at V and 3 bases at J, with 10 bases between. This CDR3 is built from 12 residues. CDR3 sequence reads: CASTFRSYEQYF. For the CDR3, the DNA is TGTGCCAGCACTTTTAGGAGCTACGAGCAGTACTTC.